This TCR beta chain was sequenced during a study of T cell changes during pregnancy in multiple sclerosis. Clones were read by immunoSEQ multiplex PCR, and TCRdb kept only the in-frame ones, dropping some. The sample contains around 62,000 clones, about 90% of which appear only once. From germline, CDR1 is SGHAT and CDR2 FQDESV (reference sequence). Trimming removed 6 bases from V and 7 bases from J, with 15 bases in between. The CDR3 consists of 14 residues. The rearrangement uses TRBV11-1 and TRBJ2-2; the D gene is possibly TRBD1 (6 bases). This specimen was CD4+ T cells from peripheral blood mononuclear cells, taken in the first trimester of pregnancy. This TCR was sampled from a female donor with multiple sclerosis, enrolled in a pregnancy study. The CDR3 DNA sequence: TGTGCCAGCAGATTCCTGGGGGCTGGCGGGGAGCTGTTTTTT. Translated, it gives CASRFLGAGGELFF.